The 26 T cell receptor beta chains below come from one sample, sequenced in a study of technical replicates of blood from a few donors. The method was immunoSEQ multiplex PCR; TCRdb's version includes in-frame clones alone and lacks a portion of them. The sample yields approximately 80,000 clones, 91% seen once. Source material: T cells isolated from PBMCs. These receptors were obtained from a human donor in good health.

The V call is TRBV5-1, the J call TRBJ1-2; 8 bases agree with TRBD1. V was pared by 4 bases and J by 7 bases, with 9 bases of the junction left unmatched. This CDR3 comprises 14 residues. Germline lookup yields CDR1 SGHRS and CDR2 YFSETQ. The CDR3 DNA sequence: TGCGCCAGCAGCCTTCAGGGGGCTGATGGTGGCTACACCTTC. This encodes CASSLQGADGGYTF.

This chain uses TRBV6-5 with TRBJ2-5; a weak D match, TRBD2 (6 bases). V was shortened by 8 bases and J by 7 bases, with 11 bases between the two germline ends. Germline V gives CDR1 MNHEY, CDR2 SVGAGI. The CDR3 sequence is 11 residues long. CDR3 DNA sequence: TGTGCCAGCGGGAGGACTGGGACCCAGTACTTC. Residues: CASGRTGTQYF.

This chain links TRBV7-9 with TRBJ2-1, with TRBD2 matching over 11 bases. The CDR3 sequence is 17 residues long. The ends lost 5 bases at V and 5 bases at J; junction bases unmatched: 11. CDR1 and CDR2 (germline): SEHNR, FQNEAQ (reference sequence). The CDR3 DNA follows: TGTGCCAGCAGCCCGACCCCCACTAGCGGGGGACACAATGAGCAGTTCTTC. This codes for CASSPTPTSGGHNEQFF.

The chain couples TRBV29-1 to TRBJ2-1; D might be TRBD1 (5 bases). CDR3 length equals 13 residues. The germline V and J ends were trimmed by 7 bases and 2 bases, with 12 bases remaining between them. Germline lookup yields CDR1 SQVTM and CDR2 ANQGSEA. DNA of the CDR3: TGCAGCGCTAGGGGTTTGGCCTACAATGAGCAGTTCTTC. Its protein product is CSARGLAYNEQFF.

The V and J genes are TRBV5-5 and TRBJ1-5, with D perhaps matching TRBD1 (5 bases). With 4 bases removed from V and 5 bases from J, the gap between germline ends came to 22 bases. This CDR3 has 17 amino acids. The germline V gene has CDR1 SGHKS and CDR2 YYEKEE (reference sequence). Here the CDR3 DNA reads TGTGCCAGCAGCCTCGACAGAGCGCGCTCAGTTCATCAGCCCCAGCATTTT. This codes for CASSLDRARSVHQPQHF.

The V gene is TRBV9, the J gene TRBJ1-3; no clear D. V lost 1 base, J lost 0 bases, and 17 bases lay in between. This CDR3 comprises 18 residues. Germline V gene lookup returns CDR1 SGDLS and CDR2 YYNGEE. The CDR3 is CASSVHPPGRGSGNTIYF. CDR3 nucleotides: TGTGCCAGCAGCGTACACCCACCCGGTCGCGGCTCTGGAAACACCATATATTTT.

The chain is built from TRBV9 and TRBJ1-4, with TRBD1 matching over 7 bases. This CDR3 region has 18 residues. The V and J ends lost 3 bases and 0 bases, in that order; junction bases with no gene match: 11. The germline V gene encodes CDR1 SGDLS and CDR2 YYNGEE. The CDR3 DNA reads TGTGCCAGCAGCGCGACAGGGACAACACGTGCAACTAATGAAAAACTGTTTTTT. As protein: CASSATGTTRATNEKLFF.

In its sample, this clone was seen once. The chain has TRBV6-6 and TRBJ2-1, with D possibly matching TRBD2 (5 bases). The CDR3 has 15 residues. CDR1 is MNHNY, CDR2 SVGAGI, per germline (reference sequence). The ends were cut back, 7 bases at V and 0 bases at J, with 13 bases in the middle. CDR3 residues: CASMRAVASYNEQFF. The CDR3 DNA reads as TGTGCCAGCATGCGAGCGGTGGCCTCCTACAATGAGCAGTTCTTC.

V and J are TRBV7-9 and TRBJ2-3, with D uncertain. The length of the CDR3 is 17 residues. V lost 5 bases, J lost 0 bases, and 18 bases lay in between. CDR1 and CDR2 (germline): SEHNR, FQNEAQ (reference sequence). The CDR3 DNA sequence: TGTGCCAGCAGCCTCGGCCGAGGCGGTCTTAGCACAGATACGCAGTATTTT. Residues: CASSLGRGGLSTDTQYF.

V usage is TRBV5-1 and J usage is TRBJ2-7; no definite D call. The germline V gene encodes CDR1 SGHRS and CDR2 YFSETQ. Trimming stripped 5 bases from V and 1 base from J, with 16 bases between. The CDR3 sequence is 15 residues long. CDR3 loop: CASRPSVELSYEQYF. In DNA form, the CDR3 reads TGCGCCAGCAGACCTTCTGTAGAACTATCCTACGAGCAGTACTTC.

This clone turned up a few times. The V gene is TRBV5-4, the J gene TRBJ1-1; no clear D gene. From germline, CDR1 is SGHNT and CDR2 YYREEE (reference sequence). With 4 bases removed from V and 3 bases from J, the gap between germline ends came to 10 bases. The CDR3 is made up of 13 amino acids. CDR3 bases: TGTGCCAGCAGCATACTACGGGACACTGAAGCTTTCTTT. Encoded protein: CASSILRDTEAFF.

The chain uses TRBV5-1 and TRBJ1-2; maybe TRBD1 (5 bases). Germline V gives CDR1 SGHRS, CDR2 YFSETQ. This CDR3 has 16 amino acids. Trimming left V 4 bases short and J 5 bases short, with 21 bases between. The DNA of the CDR3 is TGCGCCAGCAGCCGGGGACTGAACTTCGAGGGGTATGGCTACACCTTC. As protein: CASSRGLNFEGYGYTF.

CDR3 coding DNA: TGTGCCAGCAGCCAAGGTGCCTCCCATTTTAGTGTCCACAATGAGCAGTTCTTC. Translated, it gives CASSQGASHFSVHNEQFF. V gene TRBV4-2 combines with J gene TRBJ2-1; D is undetermined. The V gene's germline CDR1 is LGHNA and CDR2 YNFKEQ. Deletions cut 1 base from V and 5 bases from J, with 21 bases between. CDR3 length equals 18 residues.

The chain links TRBV28 to TRBJ2-5, with TRBD1 matching 7 bases. The V gene end was trimmed by 8 bases and the J gene end by 3 bases; junction bases not matched to a gene: 3. Per the germline V gene, CDR1 is MDHEN and CDR2 is SYDVKM. The CDR3 runs to 12 residues. The CDR3 loop reads CASGDSKETQYF. In DNA form, the CDR3 reads TGTGCCAGCGGGGACAGTAAAGAGACCCAGTACTTC. Full variable domain (remainder filled in from reference TRBV28 and TRBJ2-5): DVKVTQSSRYLVKRTGEKVFLECVQDMDHENMFWYRQDPGLGLRLIYFSYDVKMKEKGDIPEGYSVSREKKERFSLILESASTNQTSMYLCASGDSKETQYFGPGTRLLVL.

This clone was observed once. This rearrangement joins TRBV5-1 to TRBJ2-1; perhaps TRBD2 as D (5 bases). Germline CDR1 and CDR2: SGHRS and YFSETQ. Between the trimmed V and J ends, which lost 2 bases and 9 bases, there was a span of 9 bases. CDR3 length equals 12 residues. DNA of the CDR3: TGCGCCAGCAGCTTCCTAGAGGGTGAGCAGTTCTTC. Translated, it gives CASSFLEGEQFF.

The rearrangement uses TRBV5-4 and TRBJ2-2; D is unresolved. Looked up from germline, CDR1 is SGHNT and CDR2 is YYREEE (reference sequence). The CDR3 totals 13 residues. V lost 0 bases and J lost 6, with 6 bases in between. The CDR3 spells CASSLGRAGELFF. The CDR3, as DNA: TGTGCCAGCAGCTTGGGCCGGGCCGGGGAGCTGTTTTTT.

V usage is TRBV5-3 and J usage is TRBJ1-2; 12 bases fit TRBD1. TRBV5-3 is assigned to the ORF class and has an uncertain function. The ends lost 4 bases at V and 3 bases at J; junction bases unmatched: 7. The CDR3 length is 16 residues. The CDR3 is CARSRDRGRGYYGYTF. For the CDR3, the DNA is TGTGCCAGAAGCCGGGACAGGGGGCGGGGGTACTATGGCTACACCTTC.

V and J are TRBV28 and TRBJ2-7; 9 bases align to TRBD2. V shed 2 bases and J 1 base; nucleotides not matched to a gene: 9. Germline V gene data show CDR1 as MDHEN and CDR2 as SYDVKM. The CDR3 spans 17 residues. The CDR3 DNA reads TGTGCCAGCAGTTTAGCGTCTAGCGGGGTTATTTCCTACGAGCAGTACTTC. It is translated as CASSLASSGVISYEQYF.

The chain has TRBV25-1 and TRBJ2-2; D is uncertain. This CDR3 has 15 amino acids. Germline CDR1 MGHDK, CDR2 SYGVNS. V shed 9 bases and J shed 6 bases, with 20 bases lying between them. DNA of the CDR3: TGTGCCAGTAGACGGGTGAGTAGGAGTGCCGGGGAGCTGTTTTTT. Translated, it gives CASRRVSRSAGELFF.

The CDR3 region has the DNA TGTGCCAGCAACGGTAAGGGGGTGGTTGACGAGCAGTACTTC. This sequence encodes CASNGKGVVDEQYF. The chain carries TRBV7-8 and TRBJ2-7; D might be TRBD1 (6 bases). Per germline, CDR1 SGHVS and CDR2 FQNEAQ. CDR3 size: 14 residues. V lost 7 bases and J 5 bases, leaving 18 bases between the germline ends. Drawing the rest from reference TRBV7-8 and TRBJ2-7, the complete variable domain is GAGVSQSPRYKVAKRGQDVALRCDPISGHVSLFWYQQALGQGPEFLTYFQNEAQLDKSGLPSDRFFAERPEGSVSTLKIQRTQQEDSAVYLCASNGKGVVDEQYFGPGTRLTVT.

CDR3 bases: TGCGCCAGCAGTCAACCGACACTTTTCCGGGAGACCCAGTACTTC. The encoded protein is CASSQPTLFRETQYF. This rearrangement joins TRBV23-1 to TRBJ2-5; D is unresolved. TRBV23-1 is reported as an ORF; its role is uncertain. The CDR3 spans 15 residues. The germline V and J ends were trimmed by 2 bases and 5 bases, with 15 bases remaining between them.

This chain links TRBV28 with TRBJ2-1; 8 nucleotides match TRBD2. CDR1 is MDHEN and CDR2 is SYDVKM in the germline V gene. After removal of 7 bases from V and 5 bases from J, the junction contained 7 bases not matched to a gene. CDR3 length: 14 residues. The CDR3 sequence is CASIGGAGNNEQFF. The CDR3 DNA reads as TGTGCCAGCATCGGGGGGGCTGGAAACAATGAGCAGTTCTTC.

This chain connects TRBV2 to TRBJ2-5; D not resolved. The V gene's germline CDR1 is SNHLY and CDR2 FYNNEI. Between the trimmed V and J ends, which lost 6 bases and 4 bases, there was a span of 3 bases. The CDR3 has 10 amino acids. This CDR3 reads CASSGETQYF. The CDR3 DNA follows: TGTGCCAGCAGCGGAGAGACCCAGTACTTC.

This clone was recorded once. The V gene is TRBV11-3, the J gene TRBJ1-1; 7 bases line up with TRBD1. V shed 1 base and J 6 bases; nucleotides not matched to a gene: 5. The CDR3 totals 14 residues. CDR1 SGHNT and CDR2 YENEEA come from the germline V gene. CDR3 region: CASSLGQGIAEAFF. In DNA form, the CDR3 reads TGTGCCAGCAGCTTAGGACAGGGTATCGCTGAAGCTTTCTTT. Full variable domain (remainder filled in from reference TRBV11-3 and TRBJ1-1): EAGVVQSPRYKIIEKKQPVAFWCNPISGHNTLYWYLQNLGQGPELLIRYENEEAVDDSQLPKDRFSAERLKGVDSTLKIQPAELGDSAVYLCASSLGQGIAEAFFGQGTRLTVV.

The gene calls are TRBV6-1 and TRBJ1-2, with TRBD1 identical over 8 bases. This CDR3 contains 15 residues. Germline V gives CDR1 MNHNS, CDR2 SASEGT. Germline trimming cut 4 bases from V and 3 bases from J; bases unmatched to any gene: 7. CDR3 protein: CASSARTGWDYGYTF. The CDR3, as DNA: TGTGCCAGCAGTGCTCGGACAGGGTGGGACTATGGCTACACCTTC.

This clone was detected only once. Here the CDR3 reads CSVDTRGTEGGYTF. In DNA, the CDR3 is TGCAGCGTTGATACCCGTGGGACAGAGGGGGGCTACACCTTC. The genes are TRBV29-1 and TRBJ1-2; TRBD1 agrees at 7 bases. Germline V gene data show CDR1 as SQVTM and CDR2 as ANQGSEA. J gave up 8 bases and V 3 bases, and 12 bases lay outside the gene matches. The CDR3 has 14 residues.